The 7 T cell receptor beta chains below were found in one sample sequenced in a study of T cells in Graves' hyperthyroidism and ophthalmopathy. Amplification of TCR beta CDR3 regions was performed using RNA transcripts as template. HTBI primers were used for first-round RT-PCR of the TCR CDR3. From the multiplex PCR reads, TCRdb called clonotypes with MiXCR, one entry per CDR3 protein. This sample has more than 300,000 distinct CDR3 sequences, with roughly 17% found just once. The sample was blood. The source is a woman in her 30s with Graves' hyperthyroidism that later progressed to Graves' ophthalmopathy.

This clonotype came up many times. The DNA for the CDR3 is TGTGCCAGCAGTGATAAAAAGCGGGGAAACACAGATACGCAGTATTTT. Protein product: CASSDKKRGNTDTQYF. The gene calls are TRBV6-1 and TRBJ2-3; TRBD2 agrees at 7 bases. V gave up 3 bases and J gave up 2 bases; unmatched junction bases: 8. CDR1 is MNHNS and CDR2 is SASEGT in the germline V gene. The CDR3 sequence is 16 residues long.

In its sample, this clonotype was seen many times. The chain combines TRBV27 with TRBJ2-1; D not certain. V gave up 3 bases and J gave up 6 bases, with 9 bases separating them. CDR3 length: 13 residues. Per germline, CDR1 MNHEY and CDR2 SMNVEV (reference sequence). CDR3: CASSFASTNEQFF. CDR3 sequence (DNA): TGTGCCAGCAGTTTTGCTTCTACCAATGAGCAGTTCTTC.

This clonotype was observed many times. The junction departs from the called germline gene at one end, perhaps through a read error. The chain uses TRBV6-1 and TRBJ1-1; D is undetermined. Germline loops: CDR1 MNHNS, CDR2 SASEGT. This CDR3 comprises 13 residues. CDR3: CASSIYVNTEAFF. In nucleotides, the CDR3 is TGCGCCAGCAGTATATACGTGAACACTGAAGCTTTCTTT.

The V and J genes are TRBV10-1 and TRBJ2-2, with D maybe TRBD1 (5 bases). Trimming left V 4 bases short and J 1 base short, with 7 bases between. In germline, CDR1 is WNHNN, CDR2 SYGVQD (reference sequence). The CDR3 totals 14 residues. CDR3 residues: CASSVQGNTGELFF. For the CDR3, the DNA is TGCGCCAGCAGTGTCCAGGGGAACACCGGGGAGCTGTTTTTT.

There are many counts of this clonotype. The chain joins TRBV2 to TRBJ2-6, with D perhaps given as TRBD1 or TRBD2 (5 bases each). The V and J ends lost 4 bases and 0 bases respectively, with 16 bases between them. Germline V gene lookup returns CDR1 SNHLY and CDR2 FYNNEI. This CDR3 region has 18 residues. In nucleotides, the CDR3 is TGTGCCAGCAGTGGAGAGGGGACCTTTCTCTCTGGGGCCAACGTCCTGACTTTC. Translating it yields CASSGEGTFLSGANVLTF.

In this sample, this clonotype turned up many times. The rearrangement uses TRBV5-1 and TRBJ2-3; D might be TRBD2 (6 bases). The length of the CDR3 is 13 residues. CDR1 SGHRS and CDR2 YFSETQ come from the germline V gene. V lost 8 bases and J 1 base, leaving 11 bases between the germline ends. For the CDR3, the DNA is TGCGCCAGGCAGTCGGGGGGCACAGATACGCAGTATTTT. Its translation: CARQSGGTDTQYF.

This clonotype was detected ten times or more. The chain couples TRBV28 to TRBJ2-5; D gene unclear. The V and J ends lost 5 bases and 2 bases respectively, with 12 bases between them. The CDR3 runs to 14 residues. Germline V CDR1 and CDR2: MDHEN, SYDVKM. The CDR3 region is CASSLQWGQETQYF. The CDR3 DNA reads as TGTGCCAGCAGTCTCCAGTGGGGTCAAGAGACCCAGTACTTC.